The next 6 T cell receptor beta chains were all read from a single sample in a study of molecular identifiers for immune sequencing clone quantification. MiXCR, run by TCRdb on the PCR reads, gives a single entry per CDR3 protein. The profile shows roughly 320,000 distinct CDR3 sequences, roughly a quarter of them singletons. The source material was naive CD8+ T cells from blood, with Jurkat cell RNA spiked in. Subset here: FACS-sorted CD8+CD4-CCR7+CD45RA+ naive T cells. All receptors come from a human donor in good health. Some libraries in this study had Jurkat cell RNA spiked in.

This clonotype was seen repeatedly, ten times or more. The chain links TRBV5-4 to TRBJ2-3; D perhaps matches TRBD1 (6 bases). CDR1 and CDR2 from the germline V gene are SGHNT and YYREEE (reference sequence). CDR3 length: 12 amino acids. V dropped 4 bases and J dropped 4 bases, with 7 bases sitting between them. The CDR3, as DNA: TGTGCCAGCAGCCCAGGGGCAGATACGCAGTATTTT. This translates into CASSPGADTQYF.

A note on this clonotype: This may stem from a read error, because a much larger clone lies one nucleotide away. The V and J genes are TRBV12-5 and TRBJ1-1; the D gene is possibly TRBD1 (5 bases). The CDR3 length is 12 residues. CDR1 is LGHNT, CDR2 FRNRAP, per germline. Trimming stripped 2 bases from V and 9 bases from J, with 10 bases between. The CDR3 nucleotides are TGTGCTAGTGGTTTGCCTGGGACTAAAGCTTTCTTT. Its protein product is CASGLPGTKAFF.

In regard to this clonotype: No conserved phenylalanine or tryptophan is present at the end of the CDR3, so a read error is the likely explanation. The CDR3 DNA sequence: TGCGCCAGCAGCCAATCGGCAGGGGCGGGAGAGGAGCAGTTCCTC. Protein product: CASSQSAGAGEEQFL. V and J are TRBV4-3 and TRBJ2-1; the D gene is possibly TRBD2 (7 bases). Germline V gene lookup returns CDR1 LGHNA and CDR2 YSLEER. Trimming took off 2 bases at V and 10 bases at J, with 18 bases between the two ends. The CDR3 consists of 15 residues.

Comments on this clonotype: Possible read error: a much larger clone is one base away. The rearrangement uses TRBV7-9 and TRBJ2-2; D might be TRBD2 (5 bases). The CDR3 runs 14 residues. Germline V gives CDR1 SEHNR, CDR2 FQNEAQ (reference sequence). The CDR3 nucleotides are TGTGCCAGCAGCTTACCTACGAACACCGGGGAGCTGGTTTTT. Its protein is CASSLPTNTGELVF.

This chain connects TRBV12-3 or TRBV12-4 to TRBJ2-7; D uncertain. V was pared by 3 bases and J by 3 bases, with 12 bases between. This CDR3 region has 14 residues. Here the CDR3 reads CASSFSQQIYEQYF. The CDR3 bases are TGTGCCAGCAGTTTCTCACAGCAAATCTACGAGCAGTACTTC.

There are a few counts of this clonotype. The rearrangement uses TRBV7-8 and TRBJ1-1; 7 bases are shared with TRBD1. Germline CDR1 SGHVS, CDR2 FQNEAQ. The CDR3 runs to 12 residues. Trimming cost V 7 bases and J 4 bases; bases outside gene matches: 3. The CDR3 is CASTDRVTEAFF. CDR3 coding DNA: TGTGCCAGCACAGACAGGGTCACTGAAGCTTTCTTT. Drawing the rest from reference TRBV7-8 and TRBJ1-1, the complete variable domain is GAGVSQSPRYKVAKRGQDVALRCDPISGHVSLFWYQQALGQGPEFLTYFQNEAQLDKSGLPSDRFFAERPEGSVSTLKIQRTQQEDSAVYLCASTDRVTEAFFGQGTRLTVV.